This T cell receptor beta chain was identified in a study of blood T cells in healthy people across ages. Study-level points and caveats: Naive CD4+ cell counts and diversity both ran higher in long-lived than in aged donors. Using unsorted PBMCs precluded a conclusive naive versus antigen-experienced comparison.

The second PCR ran about 7 to 12 cycles with a sample-barcoded 5' primer and J-beta primers. TCRdb itself ran the 5' RACE reads through MiXCR, one entry per CDR3 protein. The sample consists of about 900,000 distinct CDR3 sequences, under 80% of them appearing once. Each of the donors had around 10 milliliters of peripheral blood drawn into EDTA-treated Vacutainer tubes. The CDR3 extends over 14 amino acids. From germline, CDR1 is MDHEN and CDR2 SYDVKM. V was trimmed by 4 bases and J by 0 bases, leaving 10 bases between them. A note on this clonotype: What it binds is not known.

The TCR was taken from a man aged 30-40 years in good health. The chain carries TRBV28 and TRBJ2-7; TRBD2 might be the D (5 bases). Input material: blood. In DNA form, the CDR3 reads TGTGCCAGCAGTTATCGAGGGAGCTCCTACGAGCAGTACTTC. Translating gives CASSYRGSSYEQYF.